The T cell receptor beta chain under discussion was sequenced for a study of post-analysis software for immune sequencing data. Study conclusions and caveats: People with multiple sclerosis had a significantly lower normalized Chao1 diversity than controls did. Roughly five TRBV segments, including TRBV5-6, TRBV5-1 and TRBV20-1, were more frequent in patients than controls. Samples prepared in the same batch strongly co-clustered by F measure.

Tagging with unique molecular identifiers was a feature of the TCR beta cDNA libraries. From around 0.96 to 9.9 million T cells, 400,000 to 650,000 cDNA molecules were obtained. TCRdb reprocessed the PCR reads via MiXCR and lists one record per CDR3 protein. The data contain 400,000 to 500,000 distinct CDR3 sequences, over 30% of them singletons. Remarks on this clonotype: What it binds is unknown.

This CDR3 is 15 amino acids long. The ends were cut back, 4 bases at V and 6 bases at J, with 21 bases in the middle. Germline assignment: CDR1 SQVTM and CDR2 ANQGSEA. The TCR sequence derives from a girl aged 2 to 10 with multiple sclerosis. The specimen sequenced was blood. V usage is TRBV29-1 and J usage is TRBJ1-2; tentatively, D is TRBD1 (6 bases). CDR3 in amino acids: CSVAGLLTGSHGYTF. CDR3 DNA: TGCAGCGTTGCGGGGCTGCTTACAGGGTCTCATGGCTACACCTTC.